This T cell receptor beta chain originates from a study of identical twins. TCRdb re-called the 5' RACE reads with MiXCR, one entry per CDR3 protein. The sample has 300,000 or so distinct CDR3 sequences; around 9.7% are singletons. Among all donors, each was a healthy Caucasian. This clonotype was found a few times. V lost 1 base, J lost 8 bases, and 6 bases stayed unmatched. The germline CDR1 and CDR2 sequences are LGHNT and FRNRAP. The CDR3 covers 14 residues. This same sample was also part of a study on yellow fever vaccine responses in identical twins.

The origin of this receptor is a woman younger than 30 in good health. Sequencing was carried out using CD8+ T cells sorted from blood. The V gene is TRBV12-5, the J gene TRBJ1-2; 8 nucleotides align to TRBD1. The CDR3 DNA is TGTGCTAGTGGTTTGGGAGACAGGGGATCCGGCTACACCTTC. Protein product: CASGLGDRGSGYTF.